A single T cell receptor (beta chain) is shown here with its context. The sample is drawn from a study of technical replicates of blood from a few donors. TCRdb's table, derived via immunoSEQ multiplex PCR, lists solely in-frame clones and lacks some. Here the sample spans about 59,000 clones, roughly 95% being singletons. Looked up from germline, CDR1 is SNHLY and CDR2 is FYNNEI. The V and J ends lost 10 bases and 9 bases respectively, with 22 bases between them. The CDR3 has 15 amino acids. The sequencing input was PBMCs. This TCR derives from a human donor in good health. Some clones in this sample may be carry-over from other donors' samples. The rearrangement uses TRBV2 and TRBJ1-6, with no clear D. CDR3 nucleotides: TGTGCCACATCGAGGAGGGTGGTAGAGGGTTCACCCCTCCACTTT. Residues: CATSRRVVEGSPLHF.